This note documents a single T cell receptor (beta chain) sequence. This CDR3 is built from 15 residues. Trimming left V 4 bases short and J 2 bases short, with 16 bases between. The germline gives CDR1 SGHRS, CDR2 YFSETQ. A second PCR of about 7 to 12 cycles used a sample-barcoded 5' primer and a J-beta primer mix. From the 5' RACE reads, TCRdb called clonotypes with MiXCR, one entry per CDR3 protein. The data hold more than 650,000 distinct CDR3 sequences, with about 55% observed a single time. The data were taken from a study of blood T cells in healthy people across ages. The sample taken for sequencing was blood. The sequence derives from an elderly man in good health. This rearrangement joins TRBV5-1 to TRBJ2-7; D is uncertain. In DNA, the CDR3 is TGCGCCAGCAGCCTAAGACAAGGACGAGCCTACGAGCAGTACTTC. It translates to CASSLRQGRAYEQYF.